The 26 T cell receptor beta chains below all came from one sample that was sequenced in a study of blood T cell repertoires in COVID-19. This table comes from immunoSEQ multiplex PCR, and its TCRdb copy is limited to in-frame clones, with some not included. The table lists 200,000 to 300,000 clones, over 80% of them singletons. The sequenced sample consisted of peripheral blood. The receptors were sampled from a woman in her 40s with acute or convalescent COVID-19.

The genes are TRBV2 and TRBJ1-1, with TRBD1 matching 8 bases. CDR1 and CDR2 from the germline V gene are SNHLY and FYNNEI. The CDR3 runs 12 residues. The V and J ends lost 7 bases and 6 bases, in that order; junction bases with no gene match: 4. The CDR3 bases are TGTGCCAGCAATATACAGGGGGCTGAAGCTTTCTTT. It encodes CASNIQGAEAFF.

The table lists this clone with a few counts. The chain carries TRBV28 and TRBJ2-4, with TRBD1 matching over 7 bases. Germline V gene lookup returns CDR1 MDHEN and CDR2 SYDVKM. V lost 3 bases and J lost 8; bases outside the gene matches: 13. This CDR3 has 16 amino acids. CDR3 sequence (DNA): TGTGCCAGCAGTTTGTCCCTCAGGGGGAAGGGGGACATTCAGTACTTC. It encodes CASSLSLRGKGDIQYF.

The CDR3 region is CASSLDNRVGGYTF. DNA of the CDR3: TGTGCCAGCAGCTTGGACAACAGGGTGGGAGGCTACACCTTC. V is TRBV5-4 and J is TRBJ1-2; D may be TRBD1 (6 bases). Germline V gene data show CDR1 as SGHNT and CDR2 as YYREEE (reference sequence). The CDR3 runs to 14 residues. Trimming removed 0 bases from V and 8 bases from J, with 14 bases in between.

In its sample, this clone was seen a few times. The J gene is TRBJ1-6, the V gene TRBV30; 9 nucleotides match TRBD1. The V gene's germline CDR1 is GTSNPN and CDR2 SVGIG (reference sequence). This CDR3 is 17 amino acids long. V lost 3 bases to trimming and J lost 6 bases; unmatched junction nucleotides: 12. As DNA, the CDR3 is TGTGCCTGGAGGGAGCAACAGGGGGCTGGACGTAATTCACCCCTCCACTTT. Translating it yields CAWREQQGAGRNSPLHF.

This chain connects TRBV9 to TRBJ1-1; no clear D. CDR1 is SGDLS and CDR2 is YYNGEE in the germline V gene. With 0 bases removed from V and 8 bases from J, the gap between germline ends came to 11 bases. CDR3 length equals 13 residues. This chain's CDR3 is CASSVVSRSEAFF. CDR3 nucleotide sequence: TGTGCCAGCAGCGTAGTGAGCCGGAGCGAAGCTTTCTTT.

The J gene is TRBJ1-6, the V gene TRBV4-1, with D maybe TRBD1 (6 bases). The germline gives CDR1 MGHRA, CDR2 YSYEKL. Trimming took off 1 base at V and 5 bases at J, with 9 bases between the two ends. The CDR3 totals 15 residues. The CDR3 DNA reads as TGCGCCAGCAGCCAAGCAGGGGCGGATAATTCACCCCTCCACTTT. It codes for CASSQAGADNSPLHF.

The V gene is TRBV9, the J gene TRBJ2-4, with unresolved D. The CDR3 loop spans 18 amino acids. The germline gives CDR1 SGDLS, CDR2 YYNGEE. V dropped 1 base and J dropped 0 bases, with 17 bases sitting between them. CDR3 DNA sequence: TGTGCCAGCAGCGTACGCAAGAGCGTACACCTAGCCAAAAACATTCAGTACTTC. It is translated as CASSVRKSVHLAKNIQYF.

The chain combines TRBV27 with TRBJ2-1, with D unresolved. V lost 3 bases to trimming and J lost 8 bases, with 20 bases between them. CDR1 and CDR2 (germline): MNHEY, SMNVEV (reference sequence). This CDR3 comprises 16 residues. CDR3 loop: CASSFPAGGAHHEQFF. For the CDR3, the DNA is TGTGCCAGCAGTTTCCCCGCAGGTGGCGCTCACCATGAGCAGTTCTTC.

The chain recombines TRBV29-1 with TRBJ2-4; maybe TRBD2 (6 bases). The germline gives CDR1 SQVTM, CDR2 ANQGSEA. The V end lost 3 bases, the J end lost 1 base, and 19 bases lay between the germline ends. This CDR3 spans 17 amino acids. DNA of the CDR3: TGCAGCGTTGAGGACCTACGGGAGTTGTCTGCCAAAAACATTCAGTACTTC. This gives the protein CSVEDLRELSAKNIQYF.

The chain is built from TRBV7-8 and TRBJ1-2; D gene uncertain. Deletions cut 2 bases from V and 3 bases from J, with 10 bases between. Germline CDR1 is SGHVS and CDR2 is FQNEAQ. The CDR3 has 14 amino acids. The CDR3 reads CASSLSHRDYGYTF. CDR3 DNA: TGTGCCAGCAGCTTATCGCACAGAGACTATGGCTACACCTTC.

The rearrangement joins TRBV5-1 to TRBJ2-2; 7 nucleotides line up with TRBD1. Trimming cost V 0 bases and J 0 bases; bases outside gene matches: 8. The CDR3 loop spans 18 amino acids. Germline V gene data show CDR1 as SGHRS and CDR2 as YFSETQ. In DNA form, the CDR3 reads TGCGCCAGCAGCTTGGGAGGGGGCCATGGCGCGAACACCGGGGAGCTGTTTTTT. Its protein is CASSLGGGHGANTGELFF.

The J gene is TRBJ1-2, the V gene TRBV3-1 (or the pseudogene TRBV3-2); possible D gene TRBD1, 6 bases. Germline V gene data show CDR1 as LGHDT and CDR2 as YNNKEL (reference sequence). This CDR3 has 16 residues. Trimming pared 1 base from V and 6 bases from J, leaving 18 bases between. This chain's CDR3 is CASSQGSAGVTHGYTF. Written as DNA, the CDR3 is TGTGCCAGCAGCCAAGGGTCTGCAGGGGTGACTCATGGCTACACCTTC.

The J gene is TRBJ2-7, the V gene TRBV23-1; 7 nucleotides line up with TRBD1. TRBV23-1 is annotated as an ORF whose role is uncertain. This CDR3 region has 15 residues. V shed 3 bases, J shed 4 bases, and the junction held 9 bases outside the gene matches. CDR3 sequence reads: CASSHARDSWYEQYV. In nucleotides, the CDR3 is TGCGCCAGCAGTCACGCTAGGGACAGCTGGTACGAGCAGTACGTC.

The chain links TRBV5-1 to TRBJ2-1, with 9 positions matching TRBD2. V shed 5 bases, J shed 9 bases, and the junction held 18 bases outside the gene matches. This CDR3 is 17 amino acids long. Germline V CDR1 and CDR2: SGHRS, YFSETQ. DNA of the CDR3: TGCGCCAGCAGGCACCACGCTAGAGGCGGGGGGGAAGGTGAGCAGTTCTTC. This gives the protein CASRHHARGGGEGEQFF.

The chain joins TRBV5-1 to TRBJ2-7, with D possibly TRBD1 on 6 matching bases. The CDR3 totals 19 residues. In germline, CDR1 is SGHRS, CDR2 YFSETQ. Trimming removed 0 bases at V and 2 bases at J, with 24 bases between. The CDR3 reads CASSLEGGGASGPAYEQYV. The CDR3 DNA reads TGCGCCAGCAGCTTGGAAGGGGGTGGCGCAAGTGGGCCCGCCTACGAGCAGTACGTC.

Written as DNA, the CDR3 is TGTGCCACCAGCAGAGATGGGACAGGGGCGGACACTGAAGCTTTCTTT. It yields the protein CATSRDGTGADTEAFF. The chain uses TRBV15 and TRBJ1-1, with 10 bases lining up with TRBD1. Looked up from germline, CDR1 is LNHNV and CDR2 is YYDKDF (reference sequence). The CDR3 is 16 amino acids. With V trimmed by 0 bases and J by 3 bases, 4 bases remained unmatched.

The CDR3: CASSHGGGGYQPQHF. CDR3 DNA: TGTGCCAGCAGTCACGGGGGAGGGGGGTATCAGCCCCAGCATTTT. J is TRBJ1-5 and V is TRBV9, with D maybe TRBD1 (6 bases). The CDR3 consists of 15 residues. V lost 5 bases and J lost 5, with 17 bases in between. Germline V gene data show CDR1 as SGDLS and CDR2 as YYNGEE.

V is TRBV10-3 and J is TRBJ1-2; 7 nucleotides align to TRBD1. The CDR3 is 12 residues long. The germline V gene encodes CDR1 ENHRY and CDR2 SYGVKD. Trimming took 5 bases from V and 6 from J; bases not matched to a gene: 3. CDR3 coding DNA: TGTGCCATCAGTCAGGGGGATCATGGCTACACCTTC. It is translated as CAISQGDHGYTF.

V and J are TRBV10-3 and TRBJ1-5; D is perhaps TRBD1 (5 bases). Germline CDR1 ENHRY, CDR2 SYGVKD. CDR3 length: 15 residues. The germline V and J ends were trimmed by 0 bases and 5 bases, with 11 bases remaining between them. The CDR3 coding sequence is TGTGCCATCAGTGAGTCTGGTCAGGGTGATCAGCCCCAGCATTTT. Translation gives CAISESGQGDQPQHF.

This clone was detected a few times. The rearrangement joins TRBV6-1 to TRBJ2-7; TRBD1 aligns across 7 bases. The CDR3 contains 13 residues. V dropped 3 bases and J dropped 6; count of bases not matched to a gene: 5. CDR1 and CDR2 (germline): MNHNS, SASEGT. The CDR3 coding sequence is TGTGCCAGCAGTGATTCGACAGGGCTCGAGCAGTACGTC. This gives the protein CASSDSTGLEQYV.

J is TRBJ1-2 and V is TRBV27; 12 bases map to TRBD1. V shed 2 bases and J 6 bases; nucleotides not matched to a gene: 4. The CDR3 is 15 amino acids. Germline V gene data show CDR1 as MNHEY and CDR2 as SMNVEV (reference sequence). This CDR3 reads CASSLLGTGGDGYTF. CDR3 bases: TGTGCCAGCAGTTTACTCGGGACAGGGGGCGATGGCTACACCTTC.

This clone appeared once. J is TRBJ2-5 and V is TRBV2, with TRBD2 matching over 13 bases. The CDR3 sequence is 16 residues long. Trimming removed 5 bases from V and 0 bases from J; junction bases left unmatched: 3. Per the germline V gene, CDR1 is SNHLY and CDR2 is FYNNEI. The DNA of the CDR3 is TGTGCCAGCAGTTTAGGACTAGCGGGGGACCAAGAGACCCAGTACTTC. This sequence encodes CASSLGLAGDQETQYF.

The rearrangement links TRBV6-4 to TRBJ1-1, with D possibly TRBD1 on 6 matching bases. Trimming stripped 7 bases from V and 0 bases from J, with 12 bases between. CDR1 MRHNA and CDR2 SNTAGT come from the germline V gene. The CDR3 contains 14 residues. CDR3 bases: TGTGCCAGCAAGGGGGGGAGTATGAACACTGAAGCTTTCTTT. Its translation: CASKGGSMNTEAFF.

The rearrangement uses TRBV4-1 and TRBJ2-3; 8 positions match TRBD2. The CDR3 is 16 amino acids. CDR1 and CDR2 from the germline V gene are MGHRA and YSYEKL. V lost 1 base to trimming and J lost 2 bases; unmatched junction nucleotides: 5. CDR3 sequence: CASSQVGRGVTDTQYF. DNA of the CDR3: TGCGCCAGCAGCCAAGTGGGGCGGGGGGTCACAGATACGCAGTATTTT.

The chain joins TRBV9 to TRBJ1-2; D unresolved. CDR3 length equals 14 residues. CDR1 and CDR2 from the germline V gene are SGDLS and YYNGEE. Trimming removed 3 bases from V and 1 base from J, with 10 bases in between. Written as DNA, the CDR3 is TGTGCCAGCAGCGGGGCAGGATTTAACTATGGCTACACCTTC. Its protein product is CASSGAGFNYGYTF.

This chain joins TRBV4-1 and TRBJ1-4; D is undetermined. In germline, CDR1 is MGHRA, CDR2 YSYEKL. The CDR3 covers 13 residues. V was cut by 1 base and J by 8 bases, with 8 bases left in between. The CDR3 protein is CASSQVPGEKLFF. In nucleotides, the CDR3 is TGCGCCAGCAGCCAAGTCCCAGGCGAAAAACTGTTTTTT.